These 11 T cell receptor beta chains came from one sample sequenced in a study of blood T cell repertoires in COVID-19. This table comes from immunoSEQ multiplex PCR, and its TCRdb copy is limited to in-frame clones, with some not included. Seen here are 150,000 to 200,000 clones, about 90% observed once, and the top ten hold 7%. What was sequenced was PBMCs or T cells enriched from blood (not recorded which). These receptors all come from a woman aged 50 to 60 who had recovered from COVID-19.

The rearrangement joins TRBV10-1 to TRBJ2-3, with 7 bases lining up with TRBD2. The CDR3 extends over 16 amino acids. From germline, CDR1 is WNHNN and CDR2 SYGVQD (reference sequence). V shed 0 bases, J shed 2 bases, and the junction held 5 bases outside the gene matches. CDR3 amino acids: CASSESNGGSTDTQYF. The CDR3 DNA reads as TGCGCCAGCAGTGAGTCCAACGGGGGGTCCACAGATACGCAGTATTTT.

The gene calls are TRBV19 and TRBJ2-1; 9 bases match TRBD2. The V gene's germline CDR1 is LNHDA and CDR2 SQIVND (reference sequence). V shed 5 bases, J shed 8 bases, and the junction held 13 bases outside the gene matches. The CDR3 sequence is 16 residues long. CDR3 loop: CASSVVAGARGYEQFF. For the CDR3, the DNA is TGTGCCAGTAGTGTGGTAGCGGGAGCCCGAGGGTATGAGCAGTTCTTC. Full variable domain (missing parts from reference TRBV19 and TRBJ2-1): DGGITQSPKYLFRKEGQNVTLSCEQNLNHDAMYWYRQDPGQGLRLIYYSQIVNDFQKGDIAEGYSVSREKKESFPLTVTSAQKNPTAFYLCASSVVAGARGYEQFFGPGTRLTVL.

The chain combines TRBV30 with TRBJ2-7; 11 nucleotides align to TRBD2. This CDR3 has 14 residues. The trim removed 7 bases at V and 1 base at J, leaving 6 bases unmatched. Germline CDR1 GTSNPN, CDR2 SVGIG (reference sequence). The CDR3, as DNA: TGTGCCTCCCTGACTAGCGGGGCTTCCTACGAGCAGTACTTC. Its protein is CASLTSGASYEQYF.

The chain carries TRBV6-5 and TRBJ2-1; TRBD1 matches 9 bases. V shed 6 bases and J 6 bases; nucleotides not matched to a gene: 6. This CDR3 contains 14 residues. The germline V gene encodes CDR1 MNHEY and CDR2 SVGAGI. CDR3 nucleotides: TGTGCCAGCAGGAGGGACAGGGCAGGCAATGAGCAGTTCTTC. It is translated as CASRRDRAGNEQFF.

CDR3 in DNA: TGTGCCACCAGCGGACAGGGGGGGGAGCAGTTCTTC. This sequence encodes CATSGQGGEQFF. The V call is TRBV15, the J call TRBJ2-1; 10 nucleotides align to TRBD1. The V gene's germline CDR1 is LNHNV and CDR2 YYDKDF (reference sequence). J lost 10 bases, V lost 5 bases, and 2 bases had no gene match. The CDR3 is made up of 12 amino acids.

In nucleotides, the CDR3 is TGTGCCAGCAGCTTGTTCGCAGGGGCGGGTGGCTACACCTTC. Its protein product is CASSLFAGAGGYTF. This sequence joins TRBV5-4 and TRBJ1-2; perhaps TRBD1 as D (6 bases). This CDR3 has 14 residues. Germline V CDR1 and CDR2: SGHNT, YYREEE (reference sequence). The V and J ends lost 1 base and 7 bases respectively, with 14 bases between them.

The V call is TRBV18, the J call TRBJ1-2; D is unclear. CDR1 and CDR2 from the germline V gene are KGHSH and LQKENI. Trimming left V 3 bases short and J 5 bases short, with 19 bases between. This CDR3 comprises 16 residues. Written as DNA, the CDR3 is TGTGCCAGCTCACCGTCTGCGGAAACGAGGTATTATGGCTACACCTTC. Translation gives CASSPSAETRYYGYTF.

The chain carries TRBV5-6 and TRBJ2-7; TRBD2 matches at 10 bases. V gave up 4 bases and J gave up 6 bases; unmatched junction bases: 7. CDR1 is SGHDT, CDR2 YYEEEE, per germline. The CDR3 runs 14 residues. CDR3 sequence (DNA): TGTGCCAGCAGCCGCTTAGCGGGAGGTTCCGAGCAGTACTTC. It specifies CASSRLAGGSEQYF.

The genes are TRBV7-9 and TRBJ2-3; weak D call: TRBD2 (5 bases). Germline values: CDR1 SEHNR, CDR2 FQNEAQ (reference sequence). V lost 6 bases, J lost 4 bases, and 11 bases lay in between. The CDR3 loop spans 13 amino acids. The CDR3 coding sequence is TGTGCCAGCAGGATGCCGCGGGCAGATACGCAGTATTTT. It encodes CASRMPRADTQYF.

The chain joins TRBV12-3 or TRBV12-4 to TRBJ1-5; D ambiguous. The CDR3 loop spans 12 amino acids. Trimming stripped 5 bases from V and 9 bases from J, with 11 bases between. The CDR3 region has the DNA TGTGCCAGCAGTCCTGACTCCGGGCCCCAGCATTTT. This gives the protein CASSPDSGPQHF.

The V call is TRBV5-6, the J call TRBJ2-7; D may be TRBD1 (5 bases). V lost 0 bases and J 7 bases, leaving 14 bases between the germline ends. This CDR3 comprises 14 residues. Germline lookup yields CDR1 SGHDT and CDR2 YYEEEE. The CDR3 sequence: CASSLGTRAREQYF. CDR3 nucleotides: TGTGCCAGCAGCTTGGGGACAAGAGCTAGAGAGCAGTACTTC.